Below, 14 T cell receptor beta chains from the same sample are listed, as sequenced in a study of OX40 agonist ivuxolimab in advanced cancers. TCRdb keeps only in-frame clones here, not all; method: immunoSEQ multiplex PCR. The profile shows 20,000 to 25,000 clones, around nine tenths of them singletons. The sample here was CD4+ or CD8+ T cells sorted from blood, taken in a trial of the OX40 agonist ivuxolimab. These receptors came from an adult with an advanced solid tumor such as melanoma, head and neck, liver or kidney cancer.

V usage is TRBV19 and J usage is TRBJ2-7; D is undetermined. Germline CDR1 LNHDA, CDR2 SQIVND (reference sequence). Trimming cost V 5 bases and J 1 base, with 6 bases left between them. The CDR3 has 12 amino acids. CDR3 nucleotide sequence: TGTGCCAGTAGTTCCGGTTCCTACGAGCAGTACTTC. This codes for CASSSGSYEQYF.

The chain recombines TRBV7-9 with TRBJ2-7; unclear D gene. Trimming removed 1 base from V and 5 bases from J, with 6 bases in between. CDR1 and CDR2 from the germline V gene are SEHNR and FQNEAQ (reference sequence). The length of the CDR3 is 12 residues. CDR3 sequence (DNA): TGTGCCAGCAGCTTAGGTGAACACGAGCAGTACTTC. Encoded protein: CASSLGEHEQYF. The variable domain in full, with the rest retrieved from reference TRBV7-9 and TRBJ2-7, is DTGVSQNPRHKITKRGQNVTFRCDPISEHNRLYWYRQTLGQGPEFLTYFQNEAQLEKSRLLSDRFSAERPKGSFSTLEIQRTEQGDSAMYLCASSLGEHEQYFGPGTRLTVT.

This chain joins TRBV7-9 and TRBJ2-7, with D possibly matching TRBD1 (6 bases). The V gene's germline CDR1 is SEHNR and CDR2 FQNEAQ (reference sequence). The CDR3 is 15 amino acids. V dropped 5 bases and J dropped 4 bases, with 18 bases sitting between them. The CDR3 coding sequence is TGTGCCAGCAGCCCCTACAGGGTGGGGGCATACGAGCAGTACTTC. It yields the protein CASSPYRVGAYEQYF.

The gene calls are TRBV7-8 and TRBJ1-1; tentative D call: TRBD1 (5 bases). The CDR3 has 12 residues. Trimming cost V 10 bases and J 5 bases, with 14 bases left between them. Germline CDR1 SGHVS, CDR2 FQNEAQ. CDR3 region: CATKWGGTEAFF. CDR3 sequence (DNA): TGTGCCACTAAGTGGGGGGGAACTGAAGCTTTCTTT.

V usage is TRBV14 and J usage is TRBJ2-7; no definite D call. The V end was cut by 3 bases, the J end by 3 bases, with 6 bases between. The CDR3 totals 12 residues. CDR1 and CDR2 from the germline V gene are SGHDN and FVKESK. CDR3 DNA: TGTGCCAGCAGCCAGATTAGCTACGAGCAGTACTTC. The encoded protein is CASSQISYEQYF.

V and J are TRBV6-6 and TRBJ1-4, with a tentative D call TRBD1 (6 bases). The V and J ends lost 2 bases and 7 bases respectively, with 14 bases between them. Germline V CDR1 and CDR2: MNHNY, SVGAGI (reference sequence). This CDR3 has 15 amino acids. In nucleotides, the CDR3 is TGTGCCAGCAGTTACGATGGGGGGCTGGGTGAAAAACTGTTTTTT. Protein sequence: CASSYDGGLGEKLFF.

V gene TRBV10-3 combines with J gene TRBJ1-5, with 7 nucleotides matching TRBD1. J was trimmed by 5 bases and V by 4 bases; bases with no gene match: 2. The CDR3 extends over 13 amino acids. Germline CDR1 and CDR2: ENHRY and SYGVKD. This CDR3 is CAISGQGDQPQHF. CDR3 in DNA: TGTGCCATCAGTGGACAGGGTGATCAGCCCCAGCATTTT.

This sequence joins TRBV7-5 and TRBJ1-2; the table's D call TRBD1 went unverified against the DNA. TRBV7-5 is annotated as a pseudogene. This CDR3 has 14 amino acids. CDR3 sequence (DNA): TGTGTCAGAAGTCAGGGGGATGTGGACTATGGCTACACCTTC. This codes for CVRSQGDVDYGYTF.

This rearrangement joins TRBV21-1 to TRBJ1-5; TRBD1, as called in the table, went unchecked against the DNA. TRBV21-1 is a listed pseudogene. This CDR3 has 20 residues. CDR3 nucleotide sequence: TGTGCCAGCAGCAAAGAGGAGACAGGGGGAAAAACCTATAGCAATCAGCCCCAGCATTTT. The encoded protein is CASSKEETGGKTYSNQPQHF.

A note on this clone: Germline and junction disagree at one end, which may indicate a read error. The J gene is TRBJ1-5, the V gene TRBV2; unclear D gene. The CDR3 extends over 12 amino acids. Germline CDR1 is SNHLY and CDR2 is FYNNEI. The CDR3, as DNA: TGTGCCAGCAGGGAAGGGAATCAGCCCCAGCATTTT. Its translation is CASREGNQPQHF.

This sequence joins TRBV6-5 and TRBJ2-7, with a possible D match to TRBD2 (6 bases). CDR3 length: 13 amino acids. CDR1 and CDR2 (germline): MNHEY, SVGAGI. The V and J ends lost 2 bases and 5 bases respectively, with 10 bases between them. The CDR3 loop is CASSYRELDEQYF. CDR3 nucleotides: TGTGCCAGCAGTTACCGGGAGCTCGACGAGCAGTACTTC.

This chain's CDR3 is CASSQVVGGLAGSTDTQYF. Here the CDR3 DNA reads TGCGCCAGCAGCCAAGTCGTCGGCGGACTAGCGGGGAGCACAGATACGCAGTATTTT. This sequence joins TRBV4-1 and TRBJ2-3, with TRBD2 matching over 12 bases. After removal of 1 base from V and 0 bases from J, the junction contained 8 bases not matched to a gene. This CDR3 has 19 residues. CDR1 and CDR2 from the germline V gene are MGHRA and YSYEKL.

This clone appeared once. The chain combines TRBV5-6 with TRBJ2-5; the match to TRBD2 covers 13 bases. Germline V gene sequence: CDR1 SGHDT, CDR2 YYEEEE. CDR3 length: 16 residues. The V segment lost 4 bases and the J segment 3 bases; nucleotides outside the gene matches: 6. The CDR3 DNA is TGTGCCAGCAGCCCGTGGACTAGCGGGAGAGAAGAGACCCAGTACTTC. Translated, it gives CASSPWTSGREETQYF.

CDR3: CASSLDDRATKNIQYF. As DNA, the CDR3 is TGTGCCAGCAGCTTAGATGACAGGGCAACTAAAAACATTCAGTACTTC. The rearrangement links TRBV7-9 to TRBJ2-4, with TRBD1 matching over 7 bases. CDR3 length: 16 amino acids. Germline assignment: CDR1 SEHNR and CDR2 FQNEAQ (reference sequence). V was clipped by 1 base and J by 4 bases; unmatched bases: 7. The complete variable domain, with remaining parts taken from reference TRBV7-9 and TRBJ2-4, reads DTGVSQNPRHKITKRGQNVTFRCDPISEHNRLYWYRQTLGQGPEFLTYFQNEAQLEKSRLLSDRFSAERPKGSFSTLEIQRTEQGDSAMYLCASSLDDRATKNIQYFGAGTRLSVL.